This T cell receptor beta chain is from a study of shared clonotypes between healthy human individuals (dated by TCRdb to 2020 to 2021). About the investigation overall: A couple of women and a few men aged 18 to 49 years were included in the cohort. For each donor, CD4 naive and CD4 memory were each run on three plates, CD8 naive on two plates, and CD8 memory on one plate. To increase sequencing depth and limit assay-specific biases, different laboratories used diverse techniques to prepare libraries and sequence TCR repertoires. To estimate repertoire size and how much clonotypes are shared between individuals, the study performed deep sequencing of blood TCR repertoires from roughly five healthy adults. Between about 0.94 and 8.9 billion PBMCs per donor were obtained by leukapheresis.

The CDR3 starts with the cysteine, ends with the phenylalanine, and has 13 residues. The read is trimmed to its CDR3 DNA, 39 bases read in frame from base 1. The germline V gene (reference sequence) provides CDR1 MNHEY and CDR2 SMNVEV. V is cut by 2 bases and J by 3 bases, and the space between the germline ends is 8 bases. Points on this clone: What antigen it recognizes has not been identified. No clone much larger than this one lies a single base away; base qualities are absent. Other DNA sequences in this sample translate to the same CDR3.

CD8 naive samples were obtained by positive selection for CCR7 among CD45RO-negative cells, yielding a CD45RA+CCR7+ population from which TemRA cells were excluded. Healthy HIV-negative adults with no recently reported acute infections or vaccinations were included as donors. Every donor was a Caucasian adult living in Nashville, Tennessee, USA. Blood was obtained by leukapheresis, after which PBMCs were separated by Ficoll-Histopaque density gradient centrifugation and cryopreserved in liquid nitrogen vapor phase. Analytical flow cytometry was used to check the purity and quantity of every magnetically sorted T cell population. Genomic DNA was isolated from every sorted fraction and measured by UV absorbance on a Nanodrop 2000c. TCR CDR3 regions were amplified from genomic DNA by multiplex PCR using the deep immunoSEQ assay. Genomic DNA extracted from each cell subset was distributed evenly over all wells of several immunoSEQ 96-well plates, and each plate served as one replicate. For sorted subsets, approximately 210 ng of genomic DNA, equivalent to around 29,000 T cell genomes, went into each replicate PCR. Purified libraries were measured with a Qubit 3.0 fluorometer, size-checked on a Bioanalyzer 2100, and measured again with the KAPA Library Quantification kit. Every immunoSEQ 96-well plate was sequenced on a separate single-read 150-cycle Illumina NextSeq 550 flow cell. Per the authors' processing: Because the immunoSEQ output included only junctional sequences and no quality scores, the filtering could not be the same as the filtering used for full-length reads. To assign V/J genes and CDR3, sequences were annotated using PyIR, a Python wrapper for IgBLAST v1.9, with IMGT germline references. Any read was removed if the V/J assignment was weak (E-value above 1e-6), the CDR3 was missing, or the read contained stop codons, out-of-frame junctions, or ambiguous translated residues. V3J clonotypes were defined as sequences sharing an identical inferred V gene, J gene, and CDR3 amino acid sequence. To compute the percentage overlap between repertoires, the number of shared unique clonotypes was divided by the size of the smaller repertoire. Three approaches were used to assess repertoire richness: RTK rarefaction, the Chao1 estimator, and Recon v2.1 estimates of unobserved clonotypes. For all TCRbeta clonotypes obtained by the gDNA method from a handful of donors, generation probabilities were computed with OLGA. The immuneACCESS repertoire file appears here via TCRdb, limited to in-frame rearrangements. These files lack a portion of the clones; in checked studies, under half of the deficit traces to unresolved V genes, and the cause of the others is not known. V and J calls plus clone size are reproduced from that table; the DNA served to infer D and trimming. The sample table records about 2.2 million clones; 85% to 95% of these occur just once. The biggest ten clones account for less than 2% of the sample.

Study-level results and caveats: Sharing across a handful of donors was observed for about 5% of naive CD4, over 3% of naive CD8, over 2% of memory CD4, and around 0.42% of memory CD8 clonotypes. Only blood was sampled, and tissue TCR repertoires likely differ from those in blood. Because the study included a small number of donors, the genetic and exposure-history diversity represented was limited. Even with the large sequencing depth, rarefaction of the sorted-subset datasets indicated that sequencing was incomplete. Estimated clonotype richness was generally larger for naive than for memory subsets. Pairwise subsampling indicated that sequencing depth was expected to affect the degree of clonotype sharing among donors. Compared with non-shared clonotypes, the clonotypes found in all four sorted-subset donors had higher generation probabilities.

Sequencing was carried out using naive CD8+ T cells from PBMCs. Reading the label with the study, this specimen's cell subset or site is: CD45RA+CCR7+. The chain employs TRBV27 and TRBJ2-7, with the D segment identity uncertain. The sequence was collected from a man between 18 and 35 years old in good health. Some clones in this sample may be carry-over from other donors' samples. The CDR3 reads CASSLRAGYEQYF. The DNA sequence reads TGTGCCAGCAGTTTACGGGCTGGCTACGAGCAGTACTTC.